This T cell receptor (beta chain) was profiled in a study of blood T cell repertoires in COVID-19. At the level of the study: T cells, B-cell-depleted T cells, or PBMCs provided the cDNA or gDNA that served as material.

Germline values: CDR1 LGHNT, CDR2 FRNRAP. The CDR3 contains 17 residues. After removal of 6 bases from V and 8 bases from J, the junction contained 15 bases not matched to a gene. Clones were sequenced by immunoSEQ multiplex PCR, and TCRdb holds only the in-frame ones, with some missing. The sample lists about 160,000 clones; roughly 85% were seen once. The specimen sequenced was peripheral blood. The gene calls are TRBV12-5 and TRBJ2-1; 11 nucleotides line up with TRBD1. This TCR was sampled from a human donor with acute or convalescent COVID-19. The donor label of this sample is uncertain. CDR3: CASGLTPRGQGGDEQFF. Written as DNA, the CDR3 is TGTGCTAGTGGCTTAACTCCTCGGGGACAGGGGGGAGATGAGCAGTTCTTC.